This T cell receptor (beta chain) emerged from a study of cytomegalovirus exposure and HLA in healthy donors. CDR3 length: 15 amino acids. V was shortened by 0 bases and J by 5 bases, with 10 bases between the two germline ends. Germline V gene lookup returns CDR1 MGHRA and CDR2 YSYEKL. 60 Vbeta and 13 Jbeta primers were used in PCR. Only in-frame clones appear in the TCRdb table, and some are missing; sequencing was by immunoSEQ multiplex PCR. Counted here are approximately 170,000 clones, roughly four fifths occurring once; the ten biggest clones make up under 2.5%. This clonotype originated in a woman younger than 45 in good health and CMV-seropositive. This rearrangement joins TRBV4-1 to TRBJ2-2; tentatively, D is TRBD2 (5 bases). Source material: PBMCs. DNA for the CDR3: TGCGCCAGCAGCCAAGAAGCTAGCCTTACCGGGGAGCTGTTTTTT. Its translation: CASSQEASLTGELFF.